These 13 T cell receptor beta chains came from one sample sequenced in a study of response to subunit inactivated influenza vaccine. Each CDR3 protein gets one entry after TCRdb re-called the RT-PCR reads with MiXCR. The table lists fewer than 650,000 distinct CDR3 sequences, over 10% of them singletons. Sample: PBMCs from blood, taken roughly 48 days after vaccination. Every receptor here comes from a man in his fifties or sixties who received an inactivated influenza vaccine.

This clonotype appeared many times. The gene calls are TRBV18 and TRBJ2-2; D may be TRBD1 (5 bases). Germline V lookup: CDR1 KGHSH, CDR2 LQKENI. V was shortened by 2 bases and J by 0 bases, with 10 bases between the two germline ends. CDR3 length: 16 residues. The CDR3: CASSPTGASNTGELFF. DNA of the CDR3: TGTGCCAGCTCACCAACAGGTGCCTCGAACACCGGGGAGCTGTTTTTT.

The chain carries TRBV6-1 and TRBJ1-4; D possibly corresponds to TRBD1 (6 bases). The length of the CDR3 is 14 residues. CDR1 is MNHNS, CDR2 SASEGT, per germline. The V and J ends lost 1 base and 8 bases respectively, with 11 bases between them. CDR3 sequence reads: CASSEGRGREKLFF. DNA for the CDR3: TGTGCCAGCAGTGAAGGCAGGGGAAGAGAAAAACTGTTTTTT.

The J gene is TRBJ2-7, the V gene TRBV11-2; D not certain. Trimming removed 0 bases from V and 5 bases from J, with 8 bases in between. Germline V gene lookup returns CDR1 SGHAT and CDR2 FQNNGV. The CDR3 loop spans 13 amino acids. This CDR3 reads CASSLDLRDEQYF. Here the CDR3 DNA reads TGTGCCAGCAGCTTAGATCTTAGGGACGAGCAGTACTTC.

This clonotype has more than one count but fewer than ten. V is TRBV20-1 and J is TRBJ1-2; D not certain. From germline, CDR1 is DFQATT and CDR2 SNEGSKA (reference sequence). The CDR3 is made up of 12 amino acids. V lost 3 bases and J lost 13, with 18 bases in between. CDR3 nucleotides: TGCAGTGCTAGGATAGCCCCAGGCTATCCCACCTTC. It codes for CSARIAPGYPTF.

This clonotype was recorded a few times. The chain recombines TRBV12-3 or TRBV12-4 with TRBJ2-2; 9 bases map to TRBD2. V gave up 6 bases and J gave up 6 bases; unmatched junction bases: 2. The CDR3 is 13 residues long. The CDR3 region has the DNA TGTGCCAGCAGGGCGGGGGGGCCCGGGGAGCTGTTTTTT. It encodes CASRAGGPGELFF.

The V gene is TRBV24-1, the J gene TRBJ2-2; 13 nucleotides match TRBD2. Looked up from germline, CDR1 is KGHDR and CDR2 is SFDVKD. The CDR3 length is 16 residues. The V and J ends lost 0 bases and 8 bases, in that order; junction bases with no gene match: 2. The CDR3 DNA follows: TGTGCCACCAGTGATTTGGGACTAGCGGGAGTTGGGGAGCTGTTTTTT. It translates to CATSDLGLAGVGELFF.

This clonotype was recorded a few times. The chain joins TRBV5-1 to TRBJ1-1; D is undetermined. Trimming left V 4 bases short and J 6 bases short, with 16 bases between. Germline CDR1 and CDR2: SGHRS and YFSETQ. The CDR3 consists of 14 residues. The CDR3 DNA is TGCGCCAGCAGCATGGAAGTGATGGGATCTGAAGCTTTCTTT. This encodes CASSMEVMGSEAFF.

For the CDR3, the DNA is TGTGCCACCAGCAGACATGGTCGACAGGGCAAAACCTATGGCTACACCTTC. Its translation: CATSRHGRQGKTYGYTF. The chain links TRBV15 to TRBJ1-2; 7 bases match TRBD1. Germline V CDR1 and CDR2: LNHNV, YYDKDF (reference sequence). This CDR3 contains 17 residues. V lost 2 bases to trimming and J lost 4 bases; unmatched junction nucleotides: 13. Combining the CDR3 with reference TRBV15 and TRBJ1-2 gives the whole variable domain DAMVIQNPRYQVTQFGKPVTLSCSQTLNHNVMYWYQQKSSQAPKLLFHYYDKDFNNEADTPDNFQSRRPNTSFCFLDIRSPGLGDTAMYLCATSRHGRQGKTYGYTFGSGTRLTVV.

The CDR3 reads CASTSSGRATDTQYF. CDR3 nucleotides: TGCGCCAGCACCTCGAGCGGGAGGGCGACAGATACGCAGTATTTT. V usage is TRBV5-1 and J usage is TRBJ2-3; 10 bases align to TRBD2. V shed 6 bases and J 3 bases; nucleotides not matched to a gene: 7. Germline values: CDR1 SGHRS, CDR2 YFSETQ. The CDR3 totals 15 residues.

The genes are TRBV7-2 and TRBJ2-1; 12 nucleotides align to TRBD1. The V gene's germline CDR1 is SGHTA and CDR2 FQGNSA. The J segment lost 8 bases and the V segment lost 1 base, leaving 9 bases of the junction unmatched. CDR3 length: 17 residues. Here the CDR3 DNA reads TGTGCCAGCAGCTTAGGGGTCCGGGACAGGGGGCTGGATGAGCAGTTCTTC. Protein sequence: CASSLGVRDRGLDEQFF.

The chain couples TRBV7-2 to TRBJ2-1, with a possible D match to TRBD2 (5 bases). The CDR3 length is 12 residues. Trimming cost V 4 bases and J 10 bases, with 11 bases left between them. CDR1 and CDR2 (germline): SGHTA, FQGNSA. CDR3 in DNA: TGTGCCAGCAGCTCGGGAAGGAGAGAGCAGTTCTTC. It specifies CASSSGRREQFF.

This clonotype was seen ten or more times. The gene calls are TRBV7-2 and TRBJ2-3; the D gene is possibly TRBD2 (6 bases). Trimming removed 5 bases at V and 1 base at J, with 16 bases between. This CDR3 is built from 16 residues. Per germline, CDR1 SGHTA and CDR2 FQGNSA. CDR3 DNA sequence: TGTGCCAGCAGCCCACCTGGGACTGGCCGCACAGATACGCAGTATTTT. Translating gives CASSPPGTGRTDTQYF.

V and J are TRBV7-9 and TRBJ2-1; 7 nucleotides match TRBD2. The V gene's germline CDR1 is SEHNR and CDR2 FQNEAQ (reference sequence). The CDR3 is 15 residues long. V shed 4 bases and J 10 bases; nucleotides not matched to a gene: 13. The CDR3 region has the DNA TGTGCCAGCAGCTCCGGACTAGATGGTATCGGCGAGCAGTTCTTC. This gives the protein CASSSGLDGIGEQFF.